The rows below give T cell receptor beta chains drawn from one sample of a study of blood T cell repertoires in COVID-19. Measured with immunoSEQ multiplex PCR; TCRdb has only the in-frame clones, and not every one. The sample contains about 190,000 clones, around 80% of which appear only once. The sample was peripheral blood. These receptors all stem from a man aged 45-65 years who had recovered from COVID-19. Each CDR3 is given without its conserved first and last residue.

j_call: TRBJ2-1; v_call: TRBV5-1; cdr3_aa: ASSLAVSSGRRNEQF
j_call: TRBJ1-2; v_call: TRBV28; cdr3_aa: ASIPWTGRTRPNNYGYT
j_call: TRBJ2-2; v_call: TRBV19; cdr3_aa: ASRGTRIANTGELF
j_call: TRBJ2-3; v_call: TRBV24-1; cdr3_aa: ATSAVGEDTQY
j_call: TRBJ1-5; v_call: TRBV30; cdr3_aa: AWHPGQGNQPQH
j_call: TRBJ2-1; v_call: TRBV30; cdr3_aa: AWSVRLLAGVGEQF
j_call: TRBJ2-3; v_call: TRBV18; cdr3_aa: ASSPDYNTDTQY
j_call: TRBJ1-2; v_call: TRBV7-9; cdr3_aa: ASSSTQGLYGYT
j_call: TRBJ1-5; v_call: TRBV30; cdr3_aa: AWSEQGLGAQH
j_call: TRBJ2-1; v_call: TRBV19; cdr3_aa: ASSRRSGRAPPDPEQF
j_call: TRBJ2-7; v_call: TRBV20-1; cdr3_aa: SASRLAGSYEQY
j_call: TRBJ1-3; v_call: TRBV7-2; cdr3_aa: ASSPAIGRSGNTIY
j_call: TRBJ2-5; v_call: TRBV12-3/TRBV12-4; cdr3_aa: ASSRQAQETQY
j_call: TRBJ1-3; v_call: TRBV28; cdr3_aa: ASTLEGAGNTIY
j_call: TRBJ1-2; v_call: TRBV5-3; cdr3_aa: ARSLTWGYT
j_call: TRBJ2-5; v_call: TRBV28; cdr3_aa: ASSWQGLAEFQETQY
j_call: TRBJ1-6; v_call: TRBV11-2; cdr3_aa: ASSFSGQQNSPLH
j_call: TRBJ2-1; v_call: TRBV5-1; cdr3_aa: ASSLGQGAFNEQF
j_call: TRBJ2-3; v_call: TRBV9; cdr3_aa: ASSVDGSGPDTQY
j_call: TRBJ1-2; v_call: TRBV28; cdr3_aa: ASSPPQLEGSYGYT
j_call: TRBJ2-3; v_call: TRBV11-2; cdr3_aa: ASSFPLAGGGITDTQY
j_call: TRBJ2-7; v_call: TRBV29-1; cdr3_aa: SVEGLARPYEQY
j_call: TRBJ2-1; v_call: TRBV30; cdr3_aa: AWNGQGEQF
j_call: TRBJ2-7; v_call: TRBV3-1/TRBV3-2; cdr3_aa: ASSQGTTTYEQY
j_call: TRBJ2-1; v_call: TRBV4-3; cdr3_aa: ASSQEAGGGYNEQF
j_call: TRBJ2-7; v_call: TRBV1; cdr3_aa: TSSQLQRLAFGVGEQY
j_call: TRBJ2-7; v_call: TRBV4-1; cdr3_aa: ASSPGTEYYEQY
j_call: TRBJ2-6; v_call: TRBV28; cdr3_aa: ASSPSGANVLT
j_call: TRBJ2-7; v_call: TRBV4-3; cdr3_aa: ASSQNRGSYEQY
j_call: TRBJ1-2; v_call: TRBV19; cdr3_aa: ASSTDRGANYGYT
j_call: TRBJ2-2; v_call: TRBV4-2; cdr3_aa: ASSQEAIAGETGELF
j_call: TRBJ2-1; v_call: TRBV30; cdr3_aa: AWGGTSGDYNEQF
j_call: TRBJ1-5; v_call: TRBV9; cdr3_aa: ASSVGSSNQPQH
j_call: TRBJ2-3; v_call: TRBV21-1; cdr3_aa: ASSPQDRGRGDTQY
j_call: TRBJ1-2; v_call: TRBV18; cdr3_aa: ASSPTPGQARYGYT
j_call: TRBJ2-1; v_call: TRBV7-8; cdr3_aa: ASSSTGVSYNEQF
j_call: TRBJ2-3; v_call: TRBV6-4; cdr3_aa: ASSELAGADTQY
j_call: TRBJ1-1; v_call: TRBV29-1; cdr3_aa: SGWDSEAF
j_call: TRBJ1-3; v_call: TRBV9; cdr3_aa: ASSATWGGTGIPIY
j_call: TRBJ1-1; v_call: TRBV7-9; cdr3_aa: ASSELTGLNTEAF
j_call: TRBJ1-5; v_call: TRBV6-2/TRBV6-3; cdr3_aa: ASSFDLRDRGQPQH
j_call: TRBJ2-7; v_call: TRBV7-9; cdr3_aa: ASSPRVSFVAEQY